These 15 T cell receptor beta chains came from one sample sequenced in a study of T cell changes during pregnancy in multiple sclerosis (dated by TCRdb to about 2019). Receptor amplification or capture employed the immunoSEQ multiplex PCR assay. TCRdb took over this immuneACCESS table, retaining in-frame rearrangements with V and J assigned. Such tables are incomplete; in checked studies, under half of the missing clones stem from an unresolved V gene, and the remainder is unexplained. A total of some 110,000 clones appear in this sample, roughly 92% of them only once. About 1.5% of the sample comes from the top ten. This specimen was peripheral blood, taken in the third trimester of pregnancy. The receptors derive from a female donor with multiple sclerosis, enrolled in a pregnancy study.

In DNA form, the CDR3 reads TGTGCCAGCAGTGAATCGGGACAGGGCTATGGCTACACCTTC. This gives the protein CASSESGQGYGYTF. The V and J genes are TRBV2 and TRBJ1-2, with 9 positions matching TRBD1. The junction had 2 bases not matched to a gene; V was cut back by 2 bases and J by 4 bases. Per the germline V gene, CDR1 is SNHLY and CDR2 is FYNNEI. The length of the CDR3 is 14 residues.

In this sample, this clone turned up once. This sequence joins TRBV9 and TRBJ2-3; 9 bases are shared with TRBD2. V dropped 4 bases and J dropped 4; count of bases not matched to a gene: 16. The germline V gene encodes CDR1 SGDLS and CDR2 YYNGEE. The CDR3 extends over 18 amino acids. CDR3 nucleotide sequence: TGTGCCAGCAGCTTTACCGCGAGAGCGGGAGGCCCAGCAGATACGCAGTATTTT. Translating it yields CASSFTARAGGPADTQYF.

The rearrangement joins TRBV19 to TRBJ1-6; D not certain. Trimming pared 3 bases from V and 7 bases from J, leaving 10 bases between. From germline, CDR1 is LNHDA and CDR2 SQIVND (reference sequence). The CDR3 spans 14 residues. The CDR3 loop is CASSIPGRNSPLHF. The CDR3, as DNA: TGTGCCAGTAGTATTCCGGGTAGAAATTCACCCCTCCACTTT.

The rearrangement links TRBV5-4 to TRBJ2-1; 7 bases are a match to TRBD1. This CDR3 contains 14 residues. V shed 4 bases and J 8 bases; nucleotides not matched to a gene: 9. CDR1 and CDR2 from the germline V gene are SGHNT and YYREEE (reference sequence). The CDR3 sequence: CASSARQGGHEQFF. The CDR3 bases are TGTGCCAGCAGCGCCCGACAGGGTGGGCATGAGCAGTTCTTC.

This chain connects TRBV27 to TRBJ2-7; 7 bases agree with TRBD1. With 4 bases clipped from V and 6 bases from J, the junction kept 3 bases outside the gene matches. The CDR3 is 12 amino acids. Looked up from germline, CDR1 is MNHEY and CDR2 is SMNVEV (reference sequence). This CDR3 reads CASSSDRIEQYF. For the CDR3, the DNA is TGTGCCAGCAGTTCGGACAGGATCGAGCAGTACTTC.

The chain joins TRBV5-1 to TRBJ1-4; D is unclear. Per the germline V gene, CDR1 is SGHRS and CDR2 is YFSETQ. Trimming took off 3 bases at V and 3 bases at J, with 9 bases between the two ends. The CDR3 runs to 14 residues. This CDR3 reads CASSSGKSNEKLFF. The CDR3 region has the DNA TGCGCCAGCAGCTCCGGGAAGTCTAATGAAAAACTGTTTTTT. The whole variable domain, filled in from reference TRBV5-1 and TRBJ1-4, reads KAGVTQTPRYLIKTRGQQVTLSCSPISGHRSVSWYQQTPGQGLQFLFEYFSETQRNKGNFPGRFSGRQFSNSRSEMNVSTLELGDSALYLCASSSGKSNEKLFFGSGTQLSVL.

The chain uses TRBV18 and TRBJ2-1; 14 bases match TRBD2. CDR1 and CDR2 (germline): KGHSH, LQKENI. The CDR3 has 16 amino acids. Trimming removed 3 bases from V and 4 bases from J; junction bases left unmatched: 2. CDR3 DNA sequence: TGTGCCAGCTCACCCGGGACTAGCGGGAGTTACAATGAGCAGTTCTTC. Protein sequence: CASSPGTSGSYNEQFF.

The chain combines TRBV6-5 with TRBJ2-3, with D unresolved. This CDR3 comprises 14 residues. CDR1 and CDR2 (germline): MNHEY, SVGAGI. V was trimmed by 2 bases and J by 3 bases, leaving 9 bases between them. CDR3: CASSYEVSTDTQYF. In DNA, the CDR3 is TGTGCCAGCAGTTACGAGGTATCGACAGATACGCAGTATTTT.

The chain has TRBV27 and TRBJ2-3; 12 bases are a match to TRBD2. The CDR3 spans 17 residues. The J segment lost 7 bases and the V segment lost 5 bases, leaving 13 bases of the junction unmatched. Germline CDR1 is MNHEY and CDR2 is SMNVEV (reference sequence). This CDR3 is CASSRASGRALVNTQYF. The CDR3 region has the DNA TGTGCCAGCAGTCGGGCTAGCGGGAGGGCCCTCGTGAATACGCAGTATTTT.

V usage is TRBV20-1 and J usage is TRBJ2-1; D may be TRBD2 (6 bases). Germline V gene sequence: CDR1 DFQATT, CDR2 SNEGSKA (reference sequence). The CDR3 runs 11 residues. This chain's CDR3 is CPRGSDNEQFF. CDR3 nucleotide sequence: TGCCCTCGGGGGTCGGACAATGAGCAGTTCTTC.

This clone was counted once. The V gene is TRBV5-5, the J gene TRBJ2-1; TRBD1 is a possible D gene (5 bases). From germline, CDR1 is SGHKS and CDR2 YYEKEE (reference sequence). V was pared by 4 bases and J by 3 bases, with 8 bases between. The CDR3 runs to 13 residues. The CDR3 spells CASSIQGYNEQFF. The CDR3 bases are TGTGCCAGCAGCATTCAGGGCTACAATGAGCAGTTCTTC.

This rearrangement joins TRBV5-6 to TRBJ1-5; TRBD1 aligns across 7 bases. V was pared by 2 bases and J by 4 bases, with 3 bases of the junction left unmatched. This CDR3 is 14 amino acids long. Germline-derived CDR1 and CDR2 are SGHDT and YYEEEE. CDR3 coding DNA: TGTGCCAGCAGCTTTAAGGGGGCGAATCAGCCCCAGCATTTT. The encoded protein is CASSFKGANQPQHF.

The gene calls are TRBV27 and TRBJ1-2, with 11 nucleotides matching TRBD1. Germline V gives CDR1 MNHEY, CDR2 SMNVEV (reference sequence). V trimming: 5 bases; J trimming: 8 bases; junction bases outside the gene matches: 7. There are 14 residues in the CDR3. For the CDR3, the DNA is TGTGCCAGCAGTCTGGGGACAGGGGGGTACGGCTACACCTTC. Amino acids: CASSLGTGGYGYTF.

This chain links TRBV6-4 with TRBJ1-6; no definite D call. This CDR3 region has 15 residues. V was pared by 3 bases and J by 8 bases, with 14 bases between. Per germline, CDR1 MRHNA and CDR2 SNTAGT. The CDR3 DNA reads as TGTGCCAGCAGTGAGATGGGCAGAGTAGATTCACCCCTCCACTTT. Amino acids: CASSEMGRVDSPLHF.

The chain employs TRBV16 and TRBJ1-5; D is perhaps TRBD1 (5 bases). Trimming took off 2 bases at V and 6 bases at J, with 11 bases between the two ends. CDR1 KGHSY and CDR2 FQNENV come from the germline V gene. The CDR3 runs to 14 residues. CDR3 protein: CASSQGSGGQPQHF. For the CDR3, the DNA is TGTGCCAGCAGCCAAGGGTCCGGGGGTCAGCCCCAGCATTTT.